A single sample is the source of the 11 T cell receptor beta chains below, sequenced in a study of Ad26.COV2.S vaccination and SARS-CoV-2 variants. This sample's treatment: some 20 received Ad26.COV2.S at low or high dose, single or two shots; about 5 received placebo; per-sample allocation not given. Specimen acquisition occurred on day 63 following the initial vaccine or placebo injection. Data came from immunoSEQ multiplex PCR; TCRdb stores just in-frame clones and leaves some out. Of roughly 320,000 clones detected, around 83% appear once; the ten largest clones hold around 2%. The sample in question was peripheral blood, obtained in a trial of Ad26.COV2.S vaccine versus placebo. Source of these receptors: a person aged 18-65 years who received the Ad26.COV2.S COVID-19 vaccine or a placebo.

This clone appeared once. Additional DNA sequences in this sample encode the identical CDR3. This sequence joins TRBV18 and TRBJ1-2, with D unresolved. The CDR3 is 13 residues long. CDR1 and CDR2 from the germline V gene are KGHSH and LQKENI. V lost 2 bases and J lost 2, with 6 bases in between. CDR3 region: CASSPDGNYGYTF. CDR3 nucleotides: TGTGCCAGCTCACCAGACGGAAACTATGGCTACACCTTC.

The chain couples TRBV2 to TRBJ1-2, with 8 bases identical to TRBD1. V was pared by 8 bases and J by 5 bases, with 4 bases of the junction left unmatched. The CDR3 is 12 amino acids. Germline V gene data show CDR1 as SNHLY and CDR2 as FYNNEI. The CDR3 loop reads CASGRDRYGYTF. CDR3 DNA sequence: TGTGCCAGCGGCCGGGACAGGTATGGCTACACCTTC.

The J gene is TRBJ1-1, the V gene TRBV24-1, with 9 nucleotides matching TRBD1. J lost 5 bases, V lost 4 bases, and 4 bases had no gene match. Looked up from germline, CDR1 is KGHDR and CDR2 is SFDVKD. The CDR3 consists of 14 residues. The CDR3 region is CATSDSDRGTEAFF. CDR3 DNA sequence: TGTGCCACCAGTGACTCGGACAGGGGTACTGAAGCTTTCTTT.

V usage is TRBV19 and J usage is TRBJ1-5, with 9 bases identical to TRBD1. The germline V gene has CDR1 LNHDA and CDR2 SQIVND (reference sequence). The CDR3 has 15 amino acids. V shed 5 bases and J 3 bases; nucleotides not matched to a gene: 5. Here the CDR3 reads CASSPGTGLNQPQHF. Written as DNA, the CDR3 is TGTGCCAGTAGTCCCGGGACAGGGCTCAATCAGCCCCAGCATTTT.

V usage is TRBV6-5 and J usage is TRBJ1-1, with D perhaps TRBD1 (5 bases). The CDR3 spans 13 residues. Deletions cut 8 bases from V and 1 base from J, with 11 bases between. Germline CDR1 reads MNHEY; CDR2 reads SVGAGI. The CDR3 DNA sequence: TGTGCCAGCGGTAGGGGCACGAACACTGAAGCTTTCTTT. Translation: CASGRGTNTEAFF.

The chain carries TRBV18 and TRBJ2-1; D is ambiguous. This CDR3 has 14 residues. V was trimmed by 1 base and J by 5 bases, leaving 9 bases between them. Germline lookup yields CDR1 KGHSH and CDR2 LQKENI. CDR3 in DNA: TGTGCCAGCTCACCACGGGATCTCGACAATGAGCAGTTCTTC. As protein: CASSPRDLDNEQFF.

J is TRBJ1-2 and V is TRBV6-2 or TRBV6-3, with unresolved D. Trimming removed 6 bases from V and 2 bases from J, with 4 bases in between. Per germline, CDR1 MNHEY and CDR2 SVGEGT. The CDR3 runs 11 residues. For the CDR3, the DNA is TGTGCCAGCAGCCACAACTATGGCTACACCTTC. This codes for CASSHNYGYTF.

V and J are TRBV4-1 and TRBJ2-7, with D unclear. The V gene lost 0 bases and the J gene lost 0 bases, with 6 bases spanning the gap. The CDR3 is made up of 14 amino acids. Germline V gives CDR1 MGHRA, CDR2 YSYEKL. The CDR3 sequence: CASSQDERSYEQYF. The CDR3 bases are TGCGCCAGCAGCCAAGATGAACGCTCCTACGAGCAGTACTTC.

The chain carries TRBV7-2 and TRBJ1-1; 11 positions agree with TRBD1. The V gene end was trimmed by 3 bases and the J gene end by 1 base; junction bases not matched to a gene: 7. The V gene's germline CDR1 is SGHTA and CDR2 FQGNSA. The CDR3 spans 17 residues. CDR3 coding DNA: TGTGCCAGCAGCTTGATAGGACAGGGGGCTTGGAACACTGAAGCTTTCTTT. It encodes CASSLIGQGAWNTEAFF.

This clone was recorded only once. This rearrangement joins TRBV6-1 to TRBJ1-2, with 7 bases matching TRBD1. V trimming: 2 bases; J trimming: 4 bases; junction bases outside the gene matches: 1. The germline V gene encodes CDR1 MNHNS and CDR2 SASEGT. The CDR3 is 13 amino acids. The CDR3 is CASSERDSYGYTF. In DNA, the CDR3 is TGTGCCAGCAGTGAACGGGACAGCTATGGCTACACCTTC.

Of note for this clone: Other DNA variants within this sample encode the same CDR3. The chain carries TRBV29-1 and TRBJ1-1; D remains unclear. Trimming stripped 4 bases from V and 1 base from J, with 7 bases between. The germline CDR1 and CDR2 sequences are SQVTM and ANQGSEA. The length of the CDR3 is 12 residues. CDR3 coding DNA: TGCAGCGTTGGCGGGAGGAACACTGAAGCTTTCTTT. Amino acids: CSVGGRNTEAFF.